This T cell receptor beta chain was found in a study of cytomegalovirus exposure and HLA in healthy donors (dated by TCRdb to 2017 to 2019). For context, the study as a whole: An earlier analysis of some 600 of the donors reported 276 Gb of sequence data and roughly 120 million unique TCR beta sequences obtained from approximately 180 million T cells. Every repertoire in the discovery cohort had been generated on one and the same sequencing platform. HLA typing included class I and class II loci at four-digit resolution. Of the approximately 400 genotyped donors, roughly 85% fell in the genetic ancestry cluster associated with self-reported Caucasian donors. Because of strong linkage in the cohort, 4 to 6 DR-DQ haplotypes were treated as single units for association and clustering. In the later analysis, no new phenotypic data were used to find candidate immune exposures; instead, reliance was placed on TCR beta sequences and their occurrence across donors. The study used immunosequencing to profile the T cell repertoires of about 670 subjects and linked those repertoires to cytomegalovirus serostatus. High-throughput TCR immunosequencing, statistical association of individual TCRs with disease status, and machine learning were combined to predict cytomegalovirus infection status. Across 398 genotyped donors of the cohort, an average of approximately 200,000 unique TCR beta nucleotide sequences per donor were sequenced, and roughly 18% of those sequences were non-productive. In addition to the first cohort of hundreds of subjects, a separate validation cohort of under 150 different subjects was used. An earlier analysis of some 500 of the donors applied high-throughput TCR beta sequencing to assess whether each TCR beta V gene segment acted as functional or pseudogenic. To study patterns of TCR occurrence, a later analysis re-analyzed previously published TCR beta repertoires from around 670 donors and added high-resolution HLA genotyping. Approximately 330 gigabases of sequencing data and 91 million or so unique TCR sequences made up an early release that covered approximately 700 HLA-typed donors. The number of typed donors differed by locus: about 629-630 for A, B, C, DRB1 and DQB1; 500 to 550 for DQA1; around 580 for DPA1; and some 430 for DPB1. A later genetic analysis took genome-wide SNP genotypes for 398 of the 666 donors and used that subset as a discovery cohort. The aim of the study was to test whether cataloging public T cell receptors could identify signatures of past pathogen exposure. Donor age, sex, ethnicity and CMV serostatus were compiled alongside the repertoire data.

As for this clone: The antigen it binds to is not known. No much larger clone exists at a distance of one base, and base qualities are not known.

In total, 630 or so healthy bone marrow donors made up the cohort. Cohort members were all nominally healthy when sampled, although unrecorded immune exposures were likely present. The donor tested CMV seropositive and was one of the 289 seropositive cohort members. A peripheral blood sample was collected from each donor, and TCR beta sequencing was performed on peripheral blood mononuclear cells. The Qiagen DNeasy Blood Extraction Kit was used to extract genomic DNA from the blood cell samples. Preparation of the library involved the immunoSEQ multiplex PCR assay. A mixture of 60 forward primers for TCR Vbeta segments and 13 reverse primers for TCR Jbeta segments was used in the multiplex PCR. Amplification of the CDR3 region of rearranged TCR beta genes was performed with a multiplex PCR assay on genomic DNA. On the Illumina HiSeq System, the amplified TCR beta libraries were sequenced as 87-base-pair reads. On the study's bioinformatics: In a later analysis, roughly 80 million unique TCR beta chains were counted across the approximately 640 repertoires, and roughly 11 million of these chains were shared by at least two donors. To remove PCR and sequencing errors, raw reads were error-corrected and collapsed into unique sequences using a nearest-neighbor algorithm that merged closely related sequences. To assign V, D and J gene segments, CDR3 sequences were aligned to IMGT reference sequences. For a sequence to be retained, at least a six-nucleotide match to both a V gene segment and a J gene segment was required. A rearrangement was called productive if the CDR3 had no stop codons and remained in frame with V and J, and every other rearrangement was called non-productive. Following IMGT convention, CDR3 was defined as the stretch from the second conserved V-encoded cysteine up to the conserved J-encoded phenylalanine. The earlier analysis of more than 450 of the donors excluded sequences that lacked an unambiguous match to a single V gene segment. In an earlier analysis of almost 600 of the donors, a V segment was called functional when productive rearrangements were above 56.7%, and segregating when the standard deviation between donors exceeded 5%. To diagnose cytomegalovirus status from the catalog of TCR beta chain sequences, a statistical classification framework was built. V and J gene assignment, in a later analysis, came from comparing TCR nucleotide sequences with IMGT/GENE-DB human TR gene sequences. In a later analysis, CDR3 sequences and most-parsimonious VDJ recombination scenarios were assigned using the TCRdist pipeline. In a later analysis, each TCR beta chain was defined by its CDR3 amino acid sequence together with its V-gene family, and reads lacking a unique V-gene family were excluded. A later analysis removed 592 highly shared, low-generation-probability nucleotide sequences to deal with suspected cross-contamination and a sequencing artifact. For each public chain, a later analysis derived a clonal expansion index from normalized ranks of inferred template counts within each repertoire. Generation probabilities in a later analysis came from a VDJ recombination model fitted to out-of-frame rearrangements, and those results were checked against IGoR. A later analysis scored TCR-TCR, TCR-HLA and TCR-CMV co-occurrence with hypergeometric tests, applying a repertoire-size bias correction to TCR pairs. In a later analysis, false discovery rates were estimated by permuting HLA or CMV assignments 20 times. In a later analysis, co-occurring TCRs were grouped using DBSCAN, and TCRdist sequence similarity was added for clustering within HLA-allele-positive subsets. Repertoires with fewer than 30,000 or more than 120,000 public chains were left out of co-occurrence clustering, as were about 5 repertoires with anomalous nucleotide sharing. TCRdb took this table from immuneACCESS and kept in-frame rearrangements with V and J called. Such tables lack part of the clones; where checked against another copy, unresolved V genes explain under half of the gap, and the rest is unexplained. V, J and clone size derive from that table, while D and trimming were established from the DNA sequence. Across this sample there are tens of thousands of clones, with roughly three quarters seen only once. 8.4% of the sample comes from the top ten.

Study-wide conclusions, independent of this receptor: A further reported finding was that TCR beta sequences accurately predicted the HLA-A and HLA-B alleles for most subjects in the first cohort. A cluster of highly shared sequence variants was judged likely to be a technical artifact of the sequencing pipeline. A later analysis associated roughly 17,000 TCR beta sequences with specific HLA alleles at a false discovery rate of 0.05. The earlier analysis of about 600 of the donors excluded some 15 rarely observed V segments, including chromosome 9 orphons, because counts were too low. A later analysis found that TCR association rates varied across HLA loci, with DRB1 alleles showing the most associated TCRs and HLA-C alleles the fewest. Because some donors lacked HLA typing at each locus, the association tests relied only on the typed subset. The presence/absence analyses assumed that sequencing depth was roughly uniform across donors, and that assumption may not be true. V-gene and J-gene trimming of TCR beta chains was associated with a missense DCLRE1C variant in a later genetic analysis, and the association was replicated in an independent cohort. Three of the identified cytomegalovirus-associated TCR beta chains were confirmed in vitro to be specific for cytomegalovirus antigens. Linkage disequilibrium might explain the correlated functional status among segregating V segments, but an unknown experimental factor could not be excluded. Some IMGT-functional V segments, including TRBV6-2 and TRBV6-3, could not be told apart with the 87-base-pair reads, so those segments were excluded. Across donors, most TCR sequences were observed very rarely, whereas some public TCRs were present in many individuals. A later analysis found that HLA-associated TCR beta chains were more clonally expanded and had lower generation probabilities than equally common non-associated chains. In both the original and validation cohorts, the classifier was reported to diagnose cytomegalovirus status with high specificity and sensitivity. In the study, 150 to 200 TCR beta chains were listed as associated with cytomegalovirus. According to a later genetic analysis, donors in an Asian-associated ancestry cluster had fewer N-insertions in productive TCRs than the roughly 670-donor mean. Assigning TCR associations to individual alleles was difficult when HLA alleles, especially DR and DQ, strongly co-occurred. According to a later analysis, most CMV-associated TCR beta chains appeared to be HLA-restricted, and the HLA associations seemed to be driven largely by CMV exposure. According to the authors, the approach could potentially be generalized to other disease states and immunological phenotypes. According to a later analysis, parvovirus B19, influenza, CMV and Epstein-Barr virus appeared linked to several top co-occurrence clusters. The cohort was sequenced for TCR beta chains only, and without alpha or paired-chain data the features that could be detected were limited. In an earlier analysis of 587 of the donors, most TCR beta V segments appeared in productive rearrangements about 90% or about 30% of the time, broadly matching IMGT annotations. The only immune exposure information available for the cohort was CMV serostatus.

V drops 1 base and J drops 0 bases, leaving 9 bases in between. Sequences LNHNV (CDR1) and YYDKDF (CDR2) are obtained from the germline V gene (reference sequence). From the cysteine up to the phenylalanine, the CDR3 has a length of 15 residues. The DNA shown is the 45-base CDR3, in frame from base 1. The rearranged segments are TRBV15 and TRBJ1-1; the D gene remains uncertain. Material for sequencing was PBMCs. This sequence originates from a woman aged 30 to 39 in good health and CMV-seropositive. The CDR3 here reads CATSRARSMNTEAFF. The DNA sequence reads TGTGCCACCAGCAGAGCTCGCAGTATGAACACTGAAGCTTTCTTT. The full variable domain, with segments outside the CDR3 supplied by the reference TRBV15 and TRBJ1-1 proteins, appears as DAMVIQNPRYQVTQFGKPVTLSCSQTLNHNVMYWYQQKSSQAPKLLFHYYDKDFNNEADTPDNFQSRRPNTSFCFLDIRSPGLGDTAMYLCATSRARSMNTEAFFGQGTRLTVV.